The entry below gives a single T cell receptor beta chain sequence along with its context. The antigen it binds to is not known. Qualities for individual bases were not recorded, and no much larger clone is one base off. The germline V gene provides CDR1 SQVTM and CDR2 ANQGSEA. From cysteine to phenylalanine, the CDR3 is 13 amino acids long. CDR3 DNA is the only sequence kept; it has 39 bases, read in frame from the first base. V loses 4 bases at its end and J loses 7 bases; junction bases beyond the gene matches: 9. Healthy HIV-negative adults with no recently reported acute infections or vaccinations were included as donors. Only Caucasian adults living in Nashville, Tennessee, USA were represented among the donors. CD4+ T cells were enriched by magnetic negative selection; naive cells were then positively selected on CD45RA, and the negative fraction formed the memory subset. After blood collection by leukapheresis, PBMCs were isolated using Ficoll-Histopaque density gradient centrifugation and then cryopreserved in the vapor phase of liquid nitrogen. Purity and quantity of every magnetically sorted T cell population were checked by analytical flow cytometry. Genomic DNA was isolated from each sorted fraction and quantified by UV absorbance on a Nanodrop 2000c.

The entry originates in a study of shared clonotypes between healthy human individuals (dated by TCRdb to 2018 to 2021). About the full investigation: Three men and a couple of women, aged 18 to 49 years, made up the cohort. Per donor, three plates each were used for CD4 naive and CD4 memory, two for CD8 naive, and one for CD8 memory. Blood TCR repertoires of a handful of healthy adults were deeply sequenced to estimate repertoire size and the extent of clonotype sharing between individuals. Different laboratories and diverse techniques were used to prepare libraries and sequence TCR repertoires, to increase sequencing depth and limit assay-specific biases. Between about 0.8 and 9 billion PBMCs per donor were obtained by leukapheresis.

What the authors observed across the whole study: Because the study included only a small number of donors, the genetic and exposure-history diversity represented was limited. Pairwise subsampling led to the expectation that sequencing depth would affect the degree of clonotype sharing among donors. Even with the large sequencing depth, rarefaction of the sorted-subset datasets indicated that sequencing was incomplete. Clonotypes shared by all four sorted-subset donors showed higher generation probabilities than non-shared clonotypes. Only blood was sampled, and tissue TCR repertoires likely differ from those in blood. Larger estimated clonotype richness was generally found for naive subsets than for memory subsets. Across a handful of donors, 4.5% to 6.5% of naive CD4, more than 3% of naive CD8, 2% to 2.5% of memory CD4, and approximately 0.4% of memory CD8 clonotypes were shared.

TCR CDR3 regions were amplified from genomic DNA by multiplex PCR using the deep immunoSEQ assay. Extracted genomic DNA from each cell subset was spread evenly across all wells of several immunoSEQ 96-well plates, with each plate serving as a replicate. For sorted subsets, each replicate PCR was loaded with 150 to 250 ng genomic DNA, equivalent to 25,000 to 35,000 T cell genomes. Purified libraries were measured with a Qubit 3.0 fluorometer, size-checked on a Bioanalyzer 2100, and measured again with the KAPA Library Quantification kit. Each immunoSEQ 96-well plate was sequenced on its own single-read 150-cycle Illumina NextSeq 550 flow cell. The original pipeline was this. Because only junctional sequences without quality scores were contained in the immunoSEQ output, filtering matching that applied to full-length reads could not be performed. To assign V/J genes and CDR3, sequences were annotated against IMGT germline references using PyIR, a Python wrapper for IgBLAST v1.9. Reads were removed for weak V/J assignments (E-value above 1e-6), missing CDR3, stop codons, out-of-frame junctions, or ambiguous translated residues. V3J clonotypes were defined by identical inferred V gene, J gene, and CDR3 amino acid sequence. Percentage overlap between repertoires was calculated by dividing the number of shared unique clonotypes by the size of the smaller repertoire. Richness of each repertoire was evaluated using RTK rarefaction, the Chao1 estimator, and Recon v2.1 estimates of unobserved clonotypes. Generation probabilities for all TCRbeta clonotypes obtained by the gDNA method from several donors were computed using OLGA. TCRdb provides this immuneACCESS table in a form limited to in-frame rearrangements. Some clones are lacking; in checked studies, under half of them reflect an unresolved V gene, and why the rest are absent is not known. Clonal size and the V and J genes are those of that table, whereas D and trimming came from the DNA. The table for this sample lists approximately 2.5 million clones; 90% to 95% of them were counted only once. More than 0.35% of the sample comes from the top ten.

The receptor comes from a young man in good health. Some clones in this sample may be carry-over from other donors' samples. The sample taken for sequencing was naive CD4+ T cells from PBMCs. Reading the label with the study, this specimen's cell subset or site is: CD45RA+ positively selected. The chain employs TRBV29-1 and TRBJ1-2, and TRBD1 matches 7 of the central bases. The CDR3 here reads CSVVDIRGAGYTF. The DNA sequence reads TGCAGCGTTGTAGATATCAGGGGGGCTGGCTACACCTTC. Joined to the reference TRBV29-1 and TRBJ1-2 proteins, this CDR3 gives the full variable domain: SAVISQKPSRDICQRGTSLTIQCQVDSQVTMMFWYRQQPGQSLTLIATANQGSEATYESGFVIDKFPISRPNLTFSTLTVSNMSPEDSSIYLCSVVDIRGAGYTFGSGTRLTVV.